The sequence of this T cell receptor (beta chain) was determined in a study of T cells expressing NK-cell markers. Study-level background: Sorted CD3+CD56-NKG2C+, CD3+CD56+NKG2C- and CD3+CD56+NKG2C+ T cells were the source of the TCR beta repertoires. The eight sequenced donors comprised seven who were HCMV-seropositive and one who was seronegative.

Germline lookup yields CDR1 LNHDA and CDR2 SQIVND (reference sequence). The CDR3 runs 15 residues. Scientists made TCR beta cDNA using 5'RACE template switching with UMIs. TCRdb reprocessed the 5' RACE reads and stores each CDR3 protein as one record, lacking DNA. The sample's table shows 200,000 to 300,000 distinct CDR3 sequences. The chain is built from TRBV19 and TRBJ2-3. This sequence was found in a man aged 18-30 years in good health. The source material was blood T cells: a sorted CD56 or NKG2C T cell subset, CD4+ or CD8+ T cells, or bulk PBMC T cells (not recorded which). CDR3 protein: CASSIRTASTDTQYF.